Listed below are T cell receptor beta chains from one sample, sequenced in a study of CD8 T cells in ankylosing spondylitis. TCRdb processed the 5' RACE reads anew with MiXCR; each CDR3 protein has one entry. Of over 450,000 distinct CDR3 sequences in the sample, about 12% are singletons; the top ten hold around 6.8%. The sequenced material came from blood, either unsorted or a sorted T cell fraction (not recorded which). The receptors originated from a male donor with ankylosing spondylitis. Both conserved end residues are part of each CDR3. A D gene is named only where the DNA matches it firmly. Only part of the rows carry a size: once, few, many, or a class if the clone is expanded.

abundance: few; j_gene: TRBJ2-3; v_gene: TRBV10-1; d_gene: -; CDR3aa: CASNLDLDTDTQYF; CDR3nt: TGCGCCAGCAATCTAGACCTGGACACAGATACGCAGTATTTT
abundance: many; j_gene: TRBJ2-7; v_gene: TRBV15; d_gene: -; CDR3aa: CATSRDSGPYEQYF; CDR3nt: TGTGCCACCAGCAGAGATTCGGGTCCCTACGAGCAGTACTTC
abundance: many; j_gene: TRBJ2-1; v_gene: TRBV12-3/TRBV12-4; d_gene: -; CDR3aa: CASSEGGGSYNEQFF; CDR3nt: TGTGCCAGCAGTGAGGGTGGGGGCAGCTACAATGAGCAGTTCTTC
abundance: few; j_gene: TRBJ1-4; v_gene: TRBV4-1; d_gene: -; CDR3aa: CASSQAHREKLFF; CDR3nt: TGCGCCAGCAGCCAAGCCCACAGGGAAAAACTGTTTTTT
abundance: few; j_gene: TRBJ1-2; v_gene: TRBV2; d_gene: -; CDR3aa: CASSAIGTFGGYTF; CDR3nt: TGTGCCAGCAGCGCTATTGGGACATTTGGTGGCTACACCTTC
abundance: many; j_gene: TRBJ2-1; v_gene: TRBV5-1; d_gene: TRBD2; CDR3aa: CASSRTSGSSYNEQFF; CDR3nt: TGTGCCAGCAGCCGGACTAGCGGGAGCTCCTACAATGAGCAGTTCTTC
abundance: once; j_gene: TRBJ2-3; v_gene: TRBV6-1; d_gene: -; CDR3aa: CASSEAYRAEEDTDTQYF; CDR3nt: TGTGCCAGCAGTGAAGCTTACCGGGCAGAAGAGGACACAGATACGCAGTATTTT
abundance: many; j_gene: TRBJ2-7; v_gene: TRBV24-1; d_gene: -; CDR3aa: CATSDPLTYEQYF; CDR3nt: TGTGCCACCAGTGATCCCCTCACCTACGAGCAGTACTTC
abundance: few; j_gene: TRBJ2-1; v_gene: TRBV4-1; d_gene: -; CDR3aa: CASSPPGAGRPRNEQFF; CDR3nt: TGCGCCAGCAGCCCACCTGGGGCGGGGAGACCTAGGAATGAGCAGTTCTTC
abundance: -; j_gene: TRBJ1-2; v_gene: TRBV20-1; d_gene: TRBD1; CDR3aa: CSAIDRGRGYGYTF; CDR3nt: TGCAGTGCTATCGACAGGGGGCGCGGCTATGGCTACACCTTC
abundance: many; j_gene: TRBJ2-1; v_gene: TRBV24-1; d_gene: TRBD2; CDR3aa: CATSQAGYHEQFF; CDR3nt: TGTGCCACCAGTCAAGCGGGATATCATGAGCAGTTCTTC
abundance: once; j_gene: TRBJ1-2; v_gene: TRBV5-1; d_gene: TRBD1; CDR3aa: CASSLSPNQGADYGYTF; CDR3nt: TGCGCCAGCAGCTTGAGTCCCAACCAGGGGGCGGACTATGGCTACACCTTC
abundance: few; j_gene: TRBJ1-5; v_gene: TRBV12-3/TRBV12-4; d_gene: -; CDR3aa: CASSLSSNQPQHF; CDR3nt: TGTGCCAGCAGTTTATCCAGCAATCAGCCCCAGCATTTT
abundance: -; j_gene: TRBJ2-5; v_gene: TRBV5-4; d_gene: -; CDR3aa: CASSFKTVQDFQYF; CDR3nt: TGTGCCAGCAGCTTCAAGACAGTTCAAGATTTCCAGTACTTC
abundance: many; j_gene: TRBJ1-5; v_gene: TRBV5-5; d_gene: -; CDR3aa: CASSLGYAQPQHF; CDR3nt: TGTGCCAGCAGCTTGGGTTACGCTCAGCCCCAGCATTTT
abundance: few; j_gene: TRBJ2-3; v_gene: TRBV20-1; d_gene: -; CDR3aa: CSASWGPGGTDTQYF; CDR3nt: TGCAGTGCTAGTTGGGGCCCCGGTGGTACAGATACGCAGTATTTT
abundance: -; j_gene: TRBJ2-3; v_gene: TRBV12-3/TRBV12-4; d_gene: -; CDR3aa: CASSLVRPTASGRVLYF; CDR3nt: TGTGCCAGCAGTTTAGTCCGGCCAACCGCATCAGGACGGGTGCTGTATTTT
abundance: -; j_gene: TRBJ1-5; v_gene: TRBV20-1; d_gene: -; CDR3aa: CSAIQGWAQPQHF; CDR3nt: TGCAGTGCTATACAGGGTTGGGCTCAGCCCCAGCATTTT
abundance: -; j_gene: TRBJ2-7; v_gene: TRBV6-5; d_gene: TRBD1; CDR3aa: CASSYSGTGTYEQYF; CDR3nt: TGTGCCAGCAGTTACTCTGGGACAGGGACGTACGAGCAGTACTTC
abundance: few; j_gene: TRBJ2-1; v_gene: TRBV20-1; d_gene: -; CDR3aa: CSARDDVPNEQFF; CDR3nt: TGCAGTGCTAGAGATGATGTCCCGAATGAGCAGTTCTTC
abundance: -; j_gene: TRBJ1-5; v_gene: TRBV15; d_gene: -; CDR3aa: CATSSRGFLSNQPQHF; CDR3nt: TGTGCCACCAGCAGCCGGGGCTTTCTTAGCAATCAGCCCCAGCATTTT
abundance: -; j_gene: TRBJ1-2; v_gene: TRBV3-1; d_gene: -; CDR3aa: CASSQDVNGYTF; CDR3nt: TGTGCCAGCAGCCAAGACGTGAATGGCTACACCTTC
abundance: -; j_gene: TRBJ2-7; v_gene: TRBV20-1; d_gene: -; CDR3aa: CSARALEGDYEQYF; CDR3nt: TGCAGTGCTAGAGCACTAGAAGGGGACTACGAGCAGTACTTC
abundance: -; j_gene: TRBJ2-1; v_gene: TRBV20-1; d_gene: -; CDR3aa: CSARGRLNYNEQFF; CDR3nt: TGCAGTGCTAGAGGCAGACTGAACTACAATGAGCAGTTCTTC
abundance: few; j_gene: TRBJ2-1; v_gene: TRBV11-2; d_gene: TRBD2; CDR3aa: CASSLSPGLAGDNEQFF; CDR3nt: TGTGCCAGCAGCTTAAGCCCCGGACTAGCGGGAGACAATGAGCAGTTCTTC
abundance: many; j_gene: TRBJ2-5; v_gene: TRBV10-3; d_gene: TRBD1; CDR3aa: CAISESDRGIQETQYF; CDR3nt: TGTGCCATCAGTGAGTCGGACAGGGGAATCCAAGAGACCCAGTACTTC